Sequencing of this T cell receptor beta chain was carried out in a study of shared clonotypes between healthy human individuals. Under the authors' procedure: Junction-only sequences produced by ImmunoSEQ had no quality scores, so filtering differed. The table came from immunoSEQ multiplex PCR; TCRdb's copy has only in-frame clones and leaves some out. D and trimming were read from the DNA, whereas the V and J calls and clone size are those reported in that table. The sample lists hundreds of thousands of clones; around 87% were seen once. The sample was memory CD8+ T cells sorted from blood. Subset specified: CD45RO+ cells pooled with CCR7-negative TemRA cells. This TCR was recovered from a man aged 18 to 30 in good health.

CDR3: CASSLQGRSTEAFF. In nucleotides, the CDR3 is TGCGCCAGCAGCTTACAGGGGAGAAGTACTGAAGCTTTCTTT. V gene TRBV5-1 combines with J gene TRBJ1-1, with 7 bases lining up with TRBD1. Trimming at V came to 2 bases and at J to 5 bases, leaving 6 bases not matched to a gene. Germline CDR1 and CDR2: SGHRS and YFSETQ. The CDR3 covers 14 residues.